This is a list of T cell receptor beta chains from one sample in a study of shared clonotypes between healthy human individuals. Profiled with immunoSEQ multiplex PCR; TCRdb holds only in-frame clones, not every one. Altogether some 740,000 clones are present, 85% to 95% being singletons, with the ten largest covering less than 25%. The specimen was naive CD8+ T cells sorted from blood. The receptor source for this set is a man aged 25 to 40 in good health. Each CDR3 is given with its conserved first and last residue.

j_call v_call cdr3_aa
TRBJ2-7 TRBV11-2 CASSFSAYEQYF
TRBJ2-3 TRBV27 CASSPTTSPDTQYF
TRBJ2-7 TRBV6-4 CASSVSGTGVYEQYF
TRBJ1-5 TRBV28 CASEMVGDQPQHF
TRBJ1-5 TRBV28 CASRIGQAGQGMNQPQHF
TRBJ2-1 TRBV7-2 CASSPTPAGGPHNEQFF
TRBJ2-7 TRBV28 CASSLAGSSYEQYF
TRBJ2-2 TRBV4-3 CASSPGRVGELFF
TRBJ2-1 TRBV15 CATSRDRASGRNEQFF
TRBJ1-1 TRBV28 CASSPDRWNTEAFF
TRBJ1-1 TRBV9 CASSPGGAGAFF
TRBJ1-5 TRBV2 CAIRDNFSNQPQHF
TRBJ1-1 TRBV5-4 CASSLKEGWTEAFF
TRBJ2-3 TRBV30 CAWAMGQGADTQYF
TRBJ2-3 TRBV7-9 CASSSADTQYF
TRBJ1-5 TRBV6-1 CASSARDRVNQPQHF
TRBJ2-3 TRBV11-2 CASSLGDRGFAQYF
TRBJ1-4 TRBV4-1 CASSHDIATNEKLFF
TRBJ1-1 TRBV5-1 CASSGREDNTEAFF
TRBJ1-1 TRBV4-1 CASKGGRYAEAFF
TRBJ1-5 TRBV15 CATSRTLGGAGNQPQHF
TRBJ2-5 TRBV7-9 CASNERGGQETQYF
TRBJ2-7 TRBV7-8 CASSLEDPAGEQYF
TRBJ1-3 TRBV6-1 CASSDWSGNTIYF
TRBJ2-5 TRBV15 CATSRDQGETETQYF
TRBJ2-7 TRBV7-2 CASSLGDYEQYF
TRBJ1-5 TRBV6-5 CASRAGGFQPQHF